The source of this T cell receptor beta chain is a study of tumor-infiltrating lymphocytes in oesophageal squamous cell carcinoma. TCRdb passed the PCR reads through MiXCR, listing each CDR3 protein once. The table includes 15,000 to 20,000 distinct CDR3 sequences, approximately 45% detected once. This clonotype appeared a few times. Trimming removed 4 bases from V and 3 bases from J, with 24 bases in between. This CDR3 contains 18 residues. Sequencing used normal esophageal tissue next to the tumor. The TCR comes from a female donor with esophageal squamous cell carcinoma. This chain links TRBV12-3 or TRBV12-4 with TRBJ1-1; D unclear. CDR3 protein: CASSSQLSVGVLDTEAFF. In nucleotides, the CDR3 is TGTGCCAGCAGTTCCCAGCTCTCGGTTGGAGTGTTGGACACTGAAGCTTTCTTT.